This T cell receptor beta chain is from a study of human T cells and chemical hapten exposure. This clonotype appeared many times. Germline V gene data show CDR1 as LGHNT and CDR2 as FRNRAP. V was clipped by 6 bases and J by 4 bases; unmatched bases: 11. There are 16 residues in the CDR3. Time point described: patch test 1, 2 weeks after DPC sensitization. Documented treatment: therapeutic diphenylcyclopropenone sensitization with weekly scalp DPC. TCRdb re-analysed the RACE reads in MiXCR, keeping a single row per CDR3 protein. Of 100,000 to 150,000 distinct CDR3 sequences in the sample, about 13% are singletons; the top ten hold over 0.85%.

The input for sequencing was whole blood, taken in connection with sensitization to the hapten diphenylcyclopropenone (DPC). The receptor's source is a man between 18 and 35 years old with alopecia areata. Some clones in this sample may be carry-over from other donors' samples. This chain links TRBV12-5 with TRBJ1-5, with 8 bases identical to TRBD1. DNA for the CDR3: TGTGCTAGTGGCACGACAGGGGACCGGGGTAATCAGCCCCAGCATTTT. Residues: CASGTTGDRGNQPQHF.